These 21 T cell receptor beta chains were sequenced from one sample in a study of shared clonotypes between healthy human individuals. Libraries were prepared by immunoSEQ multiplex PCR; TCRdb keeps only in-frame clonotypes and omits some of them. The table has roughly 660,000 clones, around 91% seen once. Specimen: memory CD8+ T cells from PBMCs. The subset was: CD45RO+ cells pooled with CCR7-negative TemRA cells. The source is a man between 18 and 35 years old in good health. Some clones in this sample may be carry-over from other donors' samples.

J is TRBJ1-1 and V is TRBV15, with no clear D. Germline CDR1 LNHNV, CDR2 YYDKDF (reference sequence). The germline V and J ends were trimmed by 11 bases and 3 bases, with 16 bases remaining between them. The CDR3 has 13 amino acids. This chain's CDR3 is CASALAVHTEAFF. In DNA, the CDR3 is TGTGCCTCCGCTCTGGCAGTTCACACTGAAGCTTTCTTT.

This clone was seen many times. As DNA, the CDR3 is TGTGCCAGCAGCGGCGGGACTCCCTATGGCTACACCTTC. It is translated as CASSGGTPYGYTF. The chain carries TRBV7-9 and TRBJ1-2, with a tentative D call TRBD1 (5 bases). The CDR3 runs to 13 residues. Trimming pared 5 bases from V and 4 bases from J, leaving 11 bases between. The V gene's germline CDR1 is SEHNR and CDR2 FQNEAQ (reference sequence).

The chain has TRBV27 and TRBJ1-1, with 7 nucleotides matching TRBD1. Germline CDR1 reads MNHEY; CDR2 reads SMNVEV (reference sequence). J gave up 6 bases and V 5 bases, and 9 bases lay outside the gene matches. The CDR3 runs to 14 residues. CDR3 in DNA: TGTGCCAGCAGTCCCCTCGGGGACAGCGCTGAAGCTTTCTTT. The encoded protein is CASSPLGDSAEAFF.

This clone occurred many times. The chain combines TRBV18 with TRBJ1-1; a weak D match, TRBD1 (5 bases). The CDR3 extends over 16 amino acids. Germline V lookup: CDR1 KGHSH, CDR2 LQKENI. V lost 1 base and J 0 bases, leaving 12 bases between the germline ends. CDR3 bases: TGTGCCAGCTCACCACAGGGGCCCCGTGTGAACACTGAAGCTTTCTTT. As protein: CASSPQGPRVNTEAFF. The variable domain in full, completed from reference TRBV18 and TRBJ1-1, reads NAGVMQNPRHLVRRRGQEARLRCSPMKGHSHVYWYRQLPEEGLKFMVYLQKENIIDESGMPKERFSAEFPKEGPSILRIQQVVRGDSAAYFCASSPQGPRVNTEAFFGQGTRLTVV.

The chain has TRBV15 and TRBJ1-5; 10 nucleotides agree with TRBD1. This CDR3 spans 16 amino acids. Trimming at V came to 8 bases and at J to 6 bases, leaving 13 bases not matched to a gene. CDR1 is LNHNV, CDR2 YYDKDF, per germline (reference sequence). CDR3 in amino acids: CATAPEGQGWFQPQHF. CDR3 DNA: TGTGCCACCGCTCCGGAGGGACAGGGGTGGTTTCAGCCCCAGCATTTT.

This chain links TRBV5-6 with TRBJ1-2; D remains ambiguous. Germline V gene data show CDR1 as SGHDT and CDR2 as YYEEEE. Trimming shortened V by 4 bases and J by 4 bases, and 8 bases separated the two germline ends. This CDR3 has 12 residues. The CDR3 is CASSLGGYGYTF. The CDR3 coding sequence is TGTGCCAGCAGCCTGGGTGGCTATGGCTACACCTTC.

The chain has TRBV28 and TRBJ2-1; possible D gene TRBD2, 5 bases. The CDR3 contains 17 residues. Between the trimmed V and J ends, which lost 5 bases and 8 bases, there was a span of 25 bases. Germline V gene data show CDR1 as MDHEN and CDR2 as SYDVKM. The CDR3 loop is CASSQPGLDGILDEQFF. The CDR3 bases are TGTGCCAGCAGTCAACCTGGTCTGGACGGGATTTTAGATGAGCAGTTCTTC.

This clone was found once. The chain is built from TRBV11-2 and TRBJ2-1; D ambiguous. Germline CDR1 is SGHAT and CDR2 is FQNNGV. CDR3 size: 12 residues. Trimming took off 5 bases at V and 9 bases at J, with 11 bases between the two ends. This chain's CDR3 is CASSGMPPEQFF. In DNA, the CDR3 is TGTGCCAGCAGCGGAATGCCGCCTGAGCAGTTCTTC.

The chain employs TRBV15 and TRBJ2-3; 7 bases agree with TRBD2. The V segment lost 4 bases and the J segment 2 bases; nucleotides outside the gene matches: 9. Per germline, CDR1 LNHNV and CDR2 YYDKDF (reference sequence). CDR3 length: 16 residues. The CDR3: CATSNLLAPITDTQYF. The CDR3 nucleotides read TGTGCCACCAGCAACCTACTAGCGCCCATCACAGATACGCAGTATTTT.

This sequence joins TRBV5-4 and TRBJ2-7, with D tentatively TRBD1 or TRBD2 (6 bases each). CDR1 is SGHNT and CDR2 is YYREEE in the germline V gene (reference sequence). This CDR3 is built from 16 residues. V was trimmed by 4 bases and J by 1 base, leaving 18 bases between them. The CDR3 reads CASSLRGAAKSYEQYF. In DNA, the CDR3 is TGTGCCAGCAGCCTGAGGGGGGCCGCGAAATCCTACGAGCAGTACTTC.

The V call is TRBV29-1, the J call TRBJ2-7, with D perhaps being TRBD1 or TRBD2 (6 bases each). The CDR3 extends over 13 amino acids. CDR1 and CDR2 from the germline V gene are SQVTM and ANQGSEA. Trimming stripped 2 bases from V and 2 bases from J, with 10 bases between. This chain's CDR3 is CSVERGGPYEQYF. CDR3 nucleotide sequence: TGCAGCGTTGAAAGAGGGGGGCCCTACGAGCAGTACTTC.

This clone was detected once. The gene calls are TRBV5-1 and TRBJ1-1, with 8 bases that match TRBD1. Trimming removed 4 bases from V and 0 bases from J; junction bases left unmatched: 11. Germline CDR1 is SGHRS and CDR2 is YFSETQ. This CDR3 spans 17 amino acids. This CDR3 reads CASSPLRDRGMNTEAFF. The DNA for the CDR3 is TGCGCCAGCAGCCCCCTCCGCGACAGGGGAATGAACACTGAAGCTTTCTTT.

This chain links TRBV27 with TRBJ1-1; perhaps TRBD1 as D (5 bases). Germline V gene sequence: CDR1 MNHEY, CDR2 SMNVEV (reference sequence). V dropped 6 bases and J dropped 1 base, with 12 bases sitting between them. The CDR3 loop spans 14 amino acids. The CDR3 coding sequence is TGTGCCAGCAGGCCTCTCCAGGGGAACACTGAAGCTTTCTTT. It specifies CASRPLQGNTEAFF.

The chain is built from TRBV4-1 and TRBJ2-5, with 7 bases aligning to TRBD1. CDR1 MGHRA and CDR2 YSYEKL come from the germline V gene. CDR3 length: 15 residues. The J segment lost 2 bases and the V segment lost 4 bases, leaving 7 bases of the junction unmatched. As DNA, the CDR3 is TGCGCCAGCAGCCCTCACCGGGACAGTCAAGAGACCCAGTACTTC. This translates into CASSPHRDSQETQYF.

This clone occurred a few times. The chain carries TRBV29-1 and TRBJ1-1; D unclear. This CDR3 spans 13 amino acids. V was trimmed by 5 bases and J by 0 bases, leaving 10 bases between them. Germline CDR1 reads SQVTM; CDR2 reads ANQGSEA. The CDR3 loop reads CSVLHLLNTEAFF. CDR3 sequence (DNA): TGCAGCGTTCTACACCTACTGAACACTGAAGCTTTCTTT.

The chain has TRBV7-9 and TRBJ2-7; 10 bases align to TRBD2. The germline V gene has CDR1 SEHNR and CDR2 FQNEAQ (reference sequence). The CDR3 is 15 amino acids. J gave up 10 bases and V 0 bases, and 9 bases lay outside the gene matches. CDR3 sequence (DNA): TGTGCCAGCAGCTTAGCAGCCGGGACTAGCGTGTCACAGTACTTC. It encodes CASSLAAGTSVSQYF.

This clone turned up a few times. The chain recombines TRBV7-6 with TRBJ1-1, with D maybe TRBD1 (5 bases). Germline loops: CDR1 SGHVS, CDR2 FNYEAQ. This CDR3 region has 12 residues. V lost 6 bases, J lost 5 bases, and 10 bases lay in between. The CDR3 loop reads CASSRGTTEAFF. The CDR3, as DNA: TGTGCCAGCAGTCGAGGGACGACTGAAGCTTTCTTT.

This chain joins TRBV28 and TRBJ2-4, with 7 bases fitting TRBD2. J lost 6 bases, V lost 2 bases, and 1 base had no gene match. The length of the CDR3 is 13 residues. Germline V gives CDR1 MDHEN, CDR2 SYDVKM. CDR3 DNA sequence: TGTGCCAGCAGTTTACCTAGCGGAAACATTCAGTACTTC. This encodes CASSLPSGNIQYF.

In its sample, this clone was seen a few times. This sequence joins TRBV4-2 and TRBJ2-1; D call uncertain. Germline V gives CDR1 LGHNA, CDR2 YNFKEQ. The CDR3 is made up of 15 amino acids. V was pared by 1 base and J by 0 bases, with 7 bases between. CDR3 nucleotide sequence: TGTGCCAGCAGCCAAGGAACTTCCTCCTACAATGAGCAGTTCTTC. This translates into CASSQGTSSYNEQFF.

CDR3 coding DNA: TGTGCCAGCTCACCACTCAACAGCCGACCTGAGGATACGCAGTATTTT. Translation: CASSPLNSRPEDTQYF. The chain couples TRBV18 to TRBJ2-3; no reliable D call. V lost 1 base and J 6 bases, leaving 17 bases between the germline ends. This CDR3 region has 16 residues. CDR1 is KGHSH and CDR2 is LQKENI in the germline V gene.

This chain joins TRBV4-1 and TRBJ2-2, with 12 nucleotides matching TRBD1. The CDR3 length is 18 residues. Unmatched junction bases numbered 13, after V lost 4 bases and J lost 7 bases. Germline V gene lookup returns CDR1 MGHRA and CDR2 YSYEKL. CDR3 DNA: TGCGCCAGCAGCCTTAGGGTTGGGACAGGGGGCTGGGGCGGGGAGCTGTTTTTT. Protein sequence: CASSLRVGTGGWGGELFF.